The 14 T cell receptor beta chains reported below all come from one sample, sequenced in a study of beta chain features in type 1 diabetes. TCRB transcripts that were expressed got sequenced, as all of the isolated RNA had been reverse transcribed. Method: immunoSEQ multiplex PCR; TCRdb's copy keeps in-frame clones and lacks some. The sample carries 600,000 to 650,000 clones, around 15% recorded once. The sample consisted of naive CD4+ T cells from blood. Source of these receptors: a man between 18 and 35 years old in good health.

This clone was counted between two and nine times. The same CDR3 is also encoded by other DNA sequences in this sample. The genes are TRBV5-1 and TRBJ2-5; D ambiguous. Germline V lookup: CDR1 SGHRS, CDR2 YFSETQ. Trimming removed 0 bases from V and 5 bases from J, with 5 bases in between. CDR3 length: 12 amino acids. The chain's CDR3 is CASSLDGETQYF. CDR3 coding DNA: TGCGCCAGCAGCTTGGATGGGGAGACCCAGTACTTC.

This clone was detected a few times. The chain couples TRBV2 to TRBJ1-2, with 7 bases that match TRBD1. J lost 4 bases, V lost 6 bases, and 5 bases had no gene match. This CDR3 spans 13 amino acids. Germline CDR1 and CDR2: SNHLY and FYNNEI. In nucleotides, the CDR3 is TGTGCCAGCAGCGGCGACAGGGTCTATGGCTACACCTTC. Protein: CASSGDRVYGYTF.

Only a few counts were recorded for this clone. The chain couples TRBV27 to TRBJ2-1, with a possible D match to TRBD1 (5 bases). The germline V gene has CDR1 MNHEY and CDR2 SMNVEV (reference sequence). This CDR3 spans 16 amino acids. The V end was cut by 2 bases, the J end by 1 base, with 12 bases between. This CDR3 reads CASSLLGAISYNEQFF. The DNA for the CDR3 is TGTGCCAGCAGTTTACTAGGGGCCATTTCCTACAATGAGCAGTTCTTC.

The rearrangement uses TRBV7-9 and TRBJ2-7; TRBD1 is a possible D gene (6 bases). Trimming cost V 1 base and J 6 bases, with 10 bases left between them. The CDR3 loop spans 13 amino acids. Germline CDR1 reads SEHNR; CDR2 reads FQNEAQ (reference sequence). The CDR3 DNA sequence: TGTGCCAGCAGCTTAGACAGGGTCGGCGAGCAGTACTTC. This codes for CASSLDRVGEQYF.

This clone was seen a few times. The rearrangement links TRBV2 to TRBJ1-5; a possible D gene is TRBD1 (6 bases). Germline V gene sequence: CDR1 SNHLY, CDR2 FYNNEI. The V end lost 5 bases, the J end lost 4 bases, and 12 bases lay between the germline ends. There are 14 residues in the CDR3. The CDR3 reads CASSRTVGNQPQHF. The DNA for the CDR3 is TGTGCCAGCAGTCGGACAGTCGGGAATCAGCCCCAGCATTTT.

This clone was seen only a few times. V and J are TRBV6-1 and TRBJ2-1; 11 nucleotides line up with TRBD1. Germline CDR1 is MNHNS and CDR2 is SASEGT. The CDR3 runs 15 residues. The ends lost 6 bases at V and 4 bases at J; junction bases unmatched: 5. The CDR3 spells CASSGQGAIYNEQFF. The CDR3 nucleotides read TGTGCCAGCAGCGGACAGGGGGCGATTTACAATGAGCAGTTCTTC.

This clone showed up just a few times. The CDR3 protein is CASSESGQSYEQYF. The CDR3 nucleotides are TGTGCCAGCAGTGAGAGCGGACAGTCCTACGAGCAGTACTTC. The J gene is TRBJ2-7, the V gene TRBV25-1; TRBD1 is a possible D gene (6 bases). From germline, CDR1 is MGHDK and CDR2 SYGVNS. Deletions cut 3 bases from V and 1 base from J, with 10 bases between. This CDR3 contains 14 residues.

The rearrangement joins TRBV7-9 to TRBJ2-2; no clear D gene. The CDR3 contains 12 residues. Trimming stripped 5 bases from V and 12 bases from J, with 13 bases between. Germline CDR1 is SEHNR and CDR2 is FQNEAQ (reference sequence). The CDR3 sequence: CASSPSAVKLFF. As DNA, the CDR3 is TGTGCCAGCAGCCCTTCGGCGGTAAAGCTGTTTTTT. Variable domain in full (rest from reference TRBV7-9 and TRBJ2-2): DTGVSQNPRHKITKRGQNVTFRCDPISEHNRLYWYRQTLGQGPEFLTYFQNEAQLEKSRLLSDRFSAERPKGSFSTLEIQRTEQGDSAMYLCASSPSAVKLFFGEGSRLTVL.

This clone was picked up a small number of times. This chain links TRBV5-1 with TRBJ2-1; 7 bases map to TRBD2. Germline CDR1 SGHRS, CDR2 YFSETQ. The CDR3 is made up of 14 amino acids. Unmatched junction bases numbered 10, after V lost 5 bases and J lost 8 bases. CDR3 DNA sequence: TGCGCCAGCAGTCCGACTAGCCCAGAGTATGAGCAGTTCTTC. It is translated as CASSPTSPEYEQFF.

This clone was detected a few times. The rearrangement links TRBV5-1 to TRBJ2-5; 7 bases map to TRBD2. The J call may be mistaken, given a closer DNA end match to TRBJ2-7. CDR1 SGHRS and CDR2 YFSETQ come from the germline V gene. CDR3 length: 13 amino acids. CDR3 sequence reads: CASSSTSLYEQYF. DNA of the CDR3: TGCGCCAGCAGCTCGACTAGCCTCTACGAGCAGTACTTC.

This clone was seen more than once but under ten times. The V gene is TRBV7-2, the J gene TRBJ2-7; TRBD1 might be the D (6 bases). This CDR3 comprises 15 residues. V shed 4 bases and J shed 0 bases, with 13 bases lying between them. CDR1 SGHTA and CDR2 FQGNSA come from the germline V gene. This CDR3 reads CASSSQGFGSYEQYF. Written as DNA, the CDR3 is TGTGCCAGCAGCTCACAGGGTTTTGGCTCCTACGAGCAGTACTTC.

The rearrangement uses TRBV28 and TRBJ2-5; D not certain. Germline V lookup: CDR1 MDHEN, CDR2 SYDVKM. The V end was cut by 10 bases, the J end by 4 bases, with 10 bases between. CDR3 size: 11 residues. CDR3 in DNA: TGTGCCACCCTTCAAGGAGAGACCCAGTACTTC. This encodes CATLQGETQYF.

This clone was seen a handful of times. The chain uses TRBV7-2 and TRBJ1-2; D is undetermined. The CDR3 is 16 amino acids. V lost 1 base and J lost 1, with 13 bases in between. Germline CDR1 is SGHTA and CDR2 is FQGNSA. The CDR3 sequence: CASSLDQGLSNYGYTF. The CDR3 nucleotides are TGTGCCAGCAGCTTAGACCAAGGTTTGAGTAACTATGGCTACACCTTC. Drawing the rest from reference TRBV7-2 and TRBJ1-2, the complete variable domain is GAGVSQSPSNKVTEKGKDVELRCDPISGHTALYWYRQSLGQGLEFLIYFQGNSAPDKSGLPSDRFSAERTGGSVSTLTIQRTQQEDSAVYLCASSLDQGLSNYGYTFGSGTRLTVV.

The gene calls are TRBV7-2 and TRBJ2-4; D might be TRBD1 (6 bases). This CDR3 contains 16 residues. Trimming removed 1 base at V and 1 base at J, with 11 bases between. Germline V gives CDR1 SGHTA, CDR2 FQGNSA. In nucleotides, the CDR3 is TGTGCCAGCAGCTTAGGTACAGGGATTGCCAAAAACATTCAGTACTTC. Protein: CASSLGTGIAKNIQYF.